The clone carrying this T cell receptor beta chain was seen at least ten times. The data originate from a study of T-cell reconstitution after alpha-beta-depleted transplantation in children. Molecular barcoding with unique molecular identifiers was used for the TCRbeta library. One entry per CDR3 protein results from TCRdb running MiXCR on the PCR reads. The profile covers under 300,000 distinct CDR3 sequences, with more than 7.5% appearing a single time and roughly 5.1% taken by the ten largest. The CDR3 length is 15 residues. Germline CDR1 DFQATT, CDR2 SNEGSKA (reference sequence). V was clipped by 1 base and J by 0 bases, with 9 bases between them.

This chain links TRBV20-1 with TRBJ2-2; no reliable D call. The receptor was isolated from a human donor who donated a stem cell graft to a child with SCID. Sequencing was performed on PBMCs from the stem cell graft donor, taken from the stem cell graft. CDR3 sequence reads: CSARGGNANTGELFF. The CDR3 DNA is TGCAGTGCTAGAGGGGGTAATGCGAACACCGGGGAGCTGTTTTTT.